The clone carrying this T cell receptor (beta chain) was seen a handful of times. The antigen remains unidentified. CDR1 and CDR2 from the germline V gene are ENHRY and SYGVKD. The length of the CDR3 is 15 residues. Alongside a J-beta primer mix, a sample-barcoded 5' primer served in a second PCR lasting roughly 7 to 11 cycles. MiXCR, applied by TCRdb to the 5' RACE reads, yields one record per CDR3 protein. Of around 850,000 distinct CDR3 sequences in the sample, roughly 40% are singletons; the top ten hold 13%. This record belongs to a study of blood T cells in healthy people across ages. Findings of the study overall: Estimated diversity, derived from one million T cells, was regarded as an underestimate. For the donors, CMV status was unknown and possibly confounded expanded clonotype changes.

This clonotype originated in a young man in good health. Sequenced: blood. The rearrangement links TRBV10-3 to TRBJ2-7, with 12 bases that match TRBD1. The DNA end lines up better with TRBJ2-5; the J call may be wrong. The CDR3 protein is CASRDRGRNWKTQYF. The DNA for the CDR3 is TGTGCCTCCCGGGACAGGGGGCGAAATTGGAAGACCCAGTACTTC.